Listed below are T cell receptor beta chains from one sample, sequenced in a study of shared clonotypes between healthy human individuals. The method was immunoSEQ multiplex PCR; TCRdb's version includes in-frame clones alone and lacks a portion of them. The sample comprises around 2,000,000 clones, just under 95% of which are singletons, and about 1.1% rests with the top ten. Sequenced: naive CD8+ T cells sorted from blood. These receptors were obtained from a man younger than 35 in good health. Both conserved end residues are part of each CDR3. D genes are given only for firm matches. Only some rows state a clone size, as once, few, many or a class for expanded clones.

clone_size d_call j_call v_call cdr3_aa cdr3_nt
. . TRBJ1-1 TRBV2 CASSQSVEAFF TGTGCCAGCAGCCAAAGTGTGGAAGCTTTCTTT
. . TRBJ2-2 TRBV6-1 CASRPPTGELFF TGTGCCAGCAGACCCCCTACCGGGGAGCTGTTTTTT
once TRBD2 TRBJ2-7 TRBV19 CASSIAGGYEQYF TGTGCCAGTAGTATAGCCGGGGGGTACGAGCAGTACTTC
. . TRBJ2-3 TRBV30 CAWSGHGVHTDTQYF TGTGCCTGGAGTGGGCACGGAGTGCACACAGATACGCAGTATTTT
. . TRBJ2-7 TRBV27 CASSTGPLGASSYEQYF TGTGCCAGCAGTACCGGCCCCCTGGGCGCAAGTTCCTACGAGCAGTACTTC
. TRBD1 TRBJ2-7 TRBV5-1 CASSLAQGAAYEQYF TGCGCCAGCAGCTTGGCACAGGGGGCGGCCTACGAGCAGTACTTC
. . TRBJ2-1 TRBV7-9 CASSLGAVTAYNEQFF TGTGCCAGCAGCTTAGGAGCGGTGACAGCCTACAATGAGCAGTTCTTC
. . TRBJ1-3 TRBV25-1 CASSDRDSGNTIYF TGTGCCAGCAGTGACAGGGACTCTGGAAACACCATATATTTT
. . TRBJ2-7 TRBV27 CASSFGRSYEQYF TGTGCCAGCAGTTTCGGCAGAAGCTACGAGCAGTACTTC
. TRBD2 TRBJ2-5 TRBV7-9 CASSLGYPGGHETQYF TGTGCCAGCAGCTTAGGTTACCCGGGGGGGCACGAGACCCAGTACTTC
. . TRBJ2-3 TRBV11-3 CASSLNRFFADTQYF TGTGCCAGCAGCTTAAATAGGTTTTTCGCAGATACGCAGTATTTT
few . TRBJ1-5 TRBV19 CASSIVPEHQPQHF TGTGCCAGTAGTATCGTCCCCGAACATCAGCCCCAGCATTTT
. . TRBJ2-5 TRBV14 CASSQESSVGETQYF TGTGCCAGCAGCCAAGAAAGCTCAGTCGGAGAGACCCAGTACTTC
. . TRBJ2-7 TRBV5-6 CASSFTGTEQYF TGTGCCAGCAGCTTCACAGGGACCGAGCAGTACTTC
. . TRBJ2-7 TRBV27 CASSPSPSSYEQYF TGTGCCAGCAGTCCTTCGCCGAGCTCCTACGAGCAGTACTTC
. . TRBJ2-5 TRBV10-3 CAISESWDGSLQETQYF TGTGCCATCAGTGAGTCTTGGGACGGGAGCCTCCAAGAGACCCAGTACTTC
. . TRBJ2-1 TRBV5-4 CASSTRGSYNEQFF TGTGCCAGCAGCACTAGGGGGTCCTACAATGAGCAGTTCTTC
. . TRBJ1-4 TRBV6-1 CASSDYEKLFF TGTGCCAGCAGTGATTATGAAAAACTGTTTTTT
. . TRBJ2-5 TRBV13 CASSSTDSFTETQYF TGTGCCAGCAGCTCAACGGACAGCTTTACAGAGACCCAGTACTTC
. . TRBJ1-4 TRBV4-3 CASSPSAGANEKLFF TGCGCCAGCAGCCCGTCCGCCGGGGCTAATGAAAAACTGTTTTTT
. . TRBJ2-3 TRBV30 CAWSVGGGDTQYF TGTGCCTGGAGTGTAGGGGGGGGAGATACGCAGTATTTT
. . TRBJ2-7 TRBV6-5 CASSLGSSYEQYF TGTGCCAGCAGCCTCGGGAGCTCCTACGAGCAGTACTTC
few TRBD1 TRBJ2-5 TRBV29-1 CSVDRGQETQYF TGCAGCGTTGACAGGGGGCAAGAGACCCAGTACTTC
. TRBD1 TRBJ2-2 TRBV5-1 CASSTGQGLGTGELFF TGCGCCAGCAGCACCGGACAGGGCTTAGGCACCGGGGAGCTGTTTTTT
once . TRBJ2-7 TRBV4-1 CASSQIVGASYEQYF TGCGCCAGCAGCCAAATTGTAGGGGCCTCCTACGAGCAGTACTTC
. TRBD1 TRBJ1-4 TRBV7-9 CASRQGNNEKLFF TGTGCCAGCCGACAGGGGAATAATGAAAAACTGTTTTTT
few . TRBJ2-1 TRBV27 CASRRGGVNNEQFF TGTGCCAGCCGAAGGGGGGGAGTGAACAATGAGCAGTTCTTC
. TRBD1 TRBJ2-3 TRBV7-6 CASSPRQGTDTQYF TGTGCCAGCAGCCCCAGACAGGGTACAGATACGCAGTATTTT
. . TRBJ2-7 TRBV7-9 CASSSKRTGESEQYF TGTGCCAGCAGCTCGAAACGGACTGGAGAGTCCGAGCAGTACTTC
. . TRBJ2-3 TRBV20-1 CSAREEDTQYF TGCAGTGCTAGAGAGGAGGATACGCAGTATTTT
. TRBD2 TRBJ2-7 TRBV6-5 CASRHGRGEGYEQYF TGTGCCAGCAGGCACGGACGGGGGGAGGGCTACGAGCAGTACTTC
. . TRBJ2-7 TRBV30 CAWSPGSEQYF TGTGCCTGGAGTCCCGGGTCCGAGCAGTACTTC
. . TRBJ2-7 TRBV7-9 CASSLVGVGGYEQYF TGTGCCAGCAGCTTAGTCGGTGTTGGGGGTTACGAGCAGTACTTC
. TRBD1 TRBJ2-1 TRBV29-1 CSAQGQGSVQFF TGCAGCGCCCAGGGACAGGGAAGCGTACAGTTCTTC
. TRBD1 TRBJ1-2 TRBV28 CASSHQGEYGYTF TGTGCCAGCAGTCACCAGGGGGAATATGGCTACACCTTC
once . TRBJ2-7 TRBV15 CATSRDRWTVSSYEQYF TGTGCCACCAGCAGAGATCGATGGACGGTGAGCTCCTACGAGCAGTACTTC
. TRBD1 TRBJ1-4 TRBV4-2 CASSQLGQGALTNEKLFF TGTGCCAGCAGCCAACTCGGACAGGGCGCGCTAACTAATGAAAAACTGTTTTTT
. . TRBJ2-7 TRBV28 CASSFQGWSYEQYF TGTGCCAGCAGTTTCCAGGGTTGGTCCTACGAGCAGTACTTC
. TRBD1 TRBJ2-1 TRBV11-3 CASSSLRDRGGNEQFF TGTGCCAGCAGCTCCCTCCGGGACAGGGGTGGCAATGAGCAGTTCTTC
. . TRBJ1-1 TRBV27 CASSLLRADTEAFF TGTGCCAGCAGTTTGCTCAGGGCGGACACTGAAGCTTTCTTT
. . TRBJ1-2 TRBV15 CATSSREDLYGYTF TGTGCCACCAGCAGTCGCGAAGATTTATATGGCTACACCTTC
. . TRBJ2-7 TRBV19 CASSIVLGYEQYF TGTGCCAGTAGTATAGTACTAGGGTACGAGCAGTACTTC
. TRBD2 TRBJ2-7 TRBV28 CASSLAPSGVSYEQYF TGTGCCAGCAGTTTGGCCCCTAGCGGGGTTTCCTACGAGCAGTACTTC
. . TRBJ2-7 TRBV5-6 CASSFQGDYEQYF TGTGCCAGCAGCTTTCAGGGAGACTACGAGCAGTACTTC